This entry lists 29 T cell receptor beta chains sequenced from one sample in a study of cytomegalovirus exposure and HLA in healthy donors. Use of 60 Vbeta and 13 Jbeta primers characterized the PCR. The protocol was immunoSEQ multiplex PCR, while the TCRdb copy is restricted to in-frame clones and leaves out a portion. There are about 180,000 clones in the sample; roughly 82% occur only once, and roughly 0.5% lies in the top ten. Sample: PBMCs. These receptors came from a woman between 45 and 65 years old in good health and CMV-seronegative.

The J gene is TRBJ2-2, the V gene TRBV28; the match to TRBD1 covers 8 bases. With 5 bases clipped from V and 8 bases from J, the junction kept 7 bases outside the gene matches. Per the germline V gene, CDR1 is MDHEN and CDR2 is SYDVKM. The CDR3 contains 14 residues. The CDR3 protein is CASSTGQGRGELFF. The CDR3 bases are TGTGCCAGCAGTACCGGACAGGGACGGGGGGAGCTGTTTTTT.

The chain joins TRBV7-9 to TRBJ1-3; the D gene is possibly TRBD1 (6 bases). The CDR3 sequence is 14 residues long. The V gene's germline CDR1 is SEHNR and CDR2 FQNEAQ (reference sequence). The V and J ends lost 5 bases and 1 base respectively, with 9 bases between them. The CDR3 coding sequence is TGTGCCAGCAGCCGGACAGCTTCTGGAAACACCATATATTTT. Protein sequence: CASSRTASGNTIYF.

This chain connects TRBV9 to TRBJ2-5, with a weak D call TRBD1 (6 bases). Germline CDR1 is SGDLS and CDR2 is YYNGEE. Deletions cut 0 bases from V and 4 bases from J, with 19 bases between. The CDR3 has 17 residues. The CDR3 region is CASSVGALGGGPETQYF. The CDR3 DNA follows: TGTGCCAGCAGCGTAGGCGCGTTGGGTGGGGGCCCAGAGACCCAGTACTTC.

V usage is TRBV10-3 and J usage is TRBJ1-2, with a possible D match to TRBD1 (5 bases). The V end was cut by 6 bases, the J end by 0 bases, with 17 bases between. The germline gives CDR1 ENHRY, CDR2 SYGVKD. The CDR3 runs to 16 residues. The CDR3 region has the DNA TGTGCCATCAGACCTAGAACGGGGGACTCTAACTATGGCTACACCTTC. This encodes CAIRPRTGDSNYGYTF.

The rearrangement links TRBV5-1 to TRBJ2-1; TRBD1 matches at 7 bases. There are 16 residues in the CDR3. The ends lost 0 bases at V and 4 bases at J; junction bases unmatched: 7. Germline CDR1 reads SGHRS; CDR2 reads YFSETQ. CDR3 sequence: CASSLGGTDLYNEQFF. CDR3 sequence (DNA): TGCGCCAGCAGCTTGGGAGGGACAGACTTGTACAATGAGCAGTTCTTC.

The J gene is TRBJ2-3, the V gene TRBV5-4; 16 nucleotides match TRBD2. The ends lost 4 bases at V and 1 base at J; junction bases unmatched: 9. There are 19 residues in the CDR3. From germline, CDR1 is SGHNT and CDR2 YYREEE (reference sequence). The CDR3 region has the DNA TGTGCCAGCAGCACCGGGACTAGCGGGAGGGCCCTCCGCACAGATACGCAGTATTTT. It yields the protein CASSTGTSGRALRTDTQYF. Combining the CDR3 with reference TRBV5-4 and TRBJ2-3 gives the whole variable domain ETGVTQSPTHLIKTRGQQVTLRCSSQSGHNTVSWYQQALGQGPQFIFQYYREEENGRGNFPPRFSGLQFPNYSSELNVNALELDDSALYLCASSTGTSGRALRTDTQYFGPGTRLTVL.

This chain uses TRBV28 with TRBJ1-2; possible D gene TRBD1, 5 bases. The ends were cut back, 5 bases at V and 8 bases at J, with 12 bases in the middle. The germline V gene encodes CDR1 MDHEN and CDR2 SYDVKM. The CDR3 has 12 residues. The CDR3 is CASSLGTLGYTF. The CDR3 bases are TGTGCCAGCAGTCTCGGGACTTTGGGCTACACCTTC.

The rearrangement joins TRBV10-3 to TRBJ1-1; TRBD1 matches at 10 bases. Germline V gene lookup returns CDR1 ENHRY and CDR2 SYGVKD. The CDR3 loop spans 17 amino acids. The ends lost 8 bases at V and 1 base at J; junction bases unmatched: 13. CDR3 residues: CAIQGERGQGENTEAFF. The CDR3, as DNA: TGTGCCATCCAGGGAGAAAGAGGACAGGGGGAGAACACTGAAGCTTTCTTT.

V is TRBV6-7 and J is TRBJ2-7, with 8 bases lining up with TRBD1. TRBV6-7 is treated as an ORF (open reading frame) with a function not yet certain. The CDR3 extends over 16 amino acids. The V and J ends lost 2 bases and 3 bases, in that order; junction bases with no gene match: 9. CDR3 residues: CASSYEWGRGHYEQYF. CDR3 DNA sequence: TGTGCCAGCAGTTACGAGTGGGGCAGGGGGCACTACGAGCAGTACTTC.

The J gene is TRBJ1-2, the V gene TRBV27; D gene uncertain. Germline V lookup: CDR1 MNHEY, CDR2 SMNVEV (reference sequence). This CDR3 has 14 residues. The ends were cut back, 3 bases at V and 2 bases at J, with 10 bases in the middle. In nucleotides, the CDR3 is TGTGCCAGCAGTTTTGAAGCCCGAAACTATGGCTACACCTTC. It encodes CASSFEARNYGYTF.

This clone was seen only once. The chain is built from TRBV4-3 and TRBJ1-2; D not resolved. CDR1 is LGHNA, CDR2 YSLEER, per germline. The CDR3 contains 16 residues. V was trimmed by 1 base and J by 3 bases, leaving 15 bases between them. CDR3 DNA: TGCGCCAGCAGCCAAGTTTCGAGTGATTCCTACTATGGCTACACCTTC. Encoded protein: CASSQVSSDSYYGYTF.

The rearrangement uses TRBV27 and TRBJ2-1; 7 bases match TRBD1. CDR1 and CDR2 (germline): MNHEY, SMNVEV (reference sequence). With 7 bases clipped from V and 0 bases from J, the junction kept 6 bases outside the gene matches. This CDR3 has 15 amino acids. CDR3 sequence: CASKQGGSSYNEQFF. The CDR3 nucleotides read TGTGCCAGCAAGCAAGGGGGCAGCTCCTACAATGAGCAGTTCTTC.

V and J are TRBV7-9 and TRBJ2-7; 10 positions match TRBD2. Germline V lookup: CDR1 SEHNR, CDR2 FQNEAQ (reference sequence). V shed 1 base, J shed 5 bases, and the junction held 11 bases outside the gene matches. The CDR3 is made up of 17 amino acids. The CDR3 loop is CASSLGFGTGLANEQYF. In nucleotides, the CDR3 is TGTGCCAGCAGCTTAGGTTTCGGGACGGGACTAGCGAACGAGCAGTACTTC.

The chain couples TRBV7-6 to TRBJ1-4; TRBD1 is a possible D gene (5 bases). The germline gives CDR1 SGHVS, CDR2 FNYEAQ. V was pared by 2 bases and J by 4 bases, with 8 bases between. The CDR3 has 14 residues. The CDR3 spells CASSLRGYNEKLFF. The CDR3 DNA sequence: TGTGCCAGCAGCTTAAGGGGTTATAATGAAAAACTGTTTTTT.

This clone has a handful of counts. The V gene is TRBV5-1, the J gene TRBJ2-3, with D possibly being TRBD1 (6 bases). Trimming removed 0 bases at V and 2 bases at J, with 13 bases between. From germline, CDR1 is SGHRS and CDR2 YFSETQ. The CDR3 extends over 16 amino acids. The CDR3 sequence: CASSLAPGEHTDTQYF. DNA for the CDR3: TGCGCCAGCAGCTTGGCCCCAGGGGAACACACAGATACGCAGTATTTT. The variable domain in full, with the rest retrieved from reference TRBV5-1 and TRBJ2-3, is KAGVTQTPRYLIKTRGQQVTLSCSPISGHRSVSWYQQTPGQGLQFLFEYFSETQRNKGNFPGRFSGRQFSNSRSEMNVSTLELGDSALYLCASSLAPGEHTDTQYFGPGTRLTVL.

The chain couples TRBV30 to TRBJ2-7; the D gene is possibly TRBD2 (6 bases). V dropped 3 bases and J dropped 3 bases, with 12 bases sitting between them. Germline assignment: CDR1 GTSNPN and CDR2 SVGIG (reference sequence). CDR3 length: 13 residues. The CDR3 DNA is TGTGCCTGGAGCGCCCCGGGGGTCTACGAGCAGTACTTC. Translating it yields CAWSAPGVYEQYF.

This chain joins TRBV5-4 and TRBJ2-7; 8 nucleotides match TRBD2. Germline assignment: CDR1 SGHNT and CDR2 YYREEE (reference sequence). The V segment lost 4 bases and the J segment 4 bases; nucleotides outside the gene matches: 13. CDR3 length equals 16 residues. In DNA, the CDR3 is TGTGCCAGCAGCCGGGCATCGGCGGGAGGTAGATACGAGCAGTACTTC. It is translated as CASSRASAGGRYEQYF.

This chain connects TRBV5-1 to TRBJ2-1, with 8 bases fitting TRBD2. The trim removed 6 bases at V and 0 bases at J, leaving 8 bases unmatched. Germline values: CDR1 SGHRS, CDR2 YFSETQ. CDR3 length: 16 amino acids. The CDR3 DNA reads as TGCGCCAGCACCCCCTCTACTAGCGGCTCCTACAATGAGCAGTTCTTC. It yields the protein CASTPSTSGSYNEQFF.

This clone was counted once. CDR3 in DNA: TGTGCCAGTAGGACTAGCGGGAGTTGGGATACGCAGTATTTT. The encoded protein is CASRTSGSWDTQYF. V is TRBV6-1 and J is TRBJ2-3; 13 bases fit TRBD2. CDR1 and CDR2 (germline): MNHNS, SASEGT. The CDR3 covers 14 residues. The V gene end was trimmed by 9 bases and the J gene end by 6 bases; junction bases not matched to a gene: 6.

This chain connects TRBV4-1 to TRBJ2-7; 8 bases line up with TRBD2. CDR1 and CDR2 from the germline V gene are MGHRA and YSYEKL. Trimming cost V 4 bases and J 3 bases; bases outside gene matches: 11. The length of the CDR3 is 16 residues. The CDR3 is CASSRRSGLDDYEQYF. In nucleotides, the CDR3 is TGCGCCAGCAGCCGGAGGTCGGGACTAGATGACTACGAGCAGTACTTC.

The chain uses TRBV27 and TRBJ1-5; 10 nucleotides line up with TRBD1. The CDR3 has 15 residues. The ends lost 2 bases at V and 5 bases at J; junction bases unmatched: 3. Per germline, CDR1 MNHEY and CDR2 SMNVEV (reference sequence). As DNA, the CDR3 is TGTGCCAGCAGTTTAGTCGGGACAGGGGATCAGCCCCAGCATTTT. Translating it yields CASSLVGTGDQPQHF.

V gene TRBV4-1 combines with J gene TRBJ2-5, with 7 bases identical to TRBD2. This CDR3 has 18 amino acids. The V gene end was trimmed by 0 bases and the J gene end by 6 bases; junction bases not matched to a gene: 16. Germline V gene data show CDR1 as MGHRA and CDR2 as YSYEKL. The CDR3 sequence: CASSQDGLAASLPKTQYF. In DNA, the CDR3 is TGCGCCAGCAGCCAAGATGGGCTAGCGGCCTCACTCCCCAAGACCCAGTACTTC.

As regards this clone: The same CDR3 can be traced to other DNA sequences in this sample. The chain employs TRBV30 and TRBJ1-1; the D gene is possibly TRBD1 (5 bases). Trimming pared 0 bases from V and 5 bases from J, leaving 10 bases between. The CDR3 covers 13 residues. CDR1 GTSNPN and CDR2 SVGIG come from the germline V gene (reference sequence). In DNA form, the CDR3 reads TGTGCCTGGAGTGTTGGGGGGAGAACTGAAGCTTTCTTT. This codes for CAWSVGGRTEAFF.

This rearrangement joins TRBV4-3 to TRBJ2-1; TRBD2 matches 12 bases. The CDR3 is 16 residues long. Germline-derived CDR1 and CDR2 are LGHNA and YSLEER. V lost 4 bases and J lost 5; bases outside the gene matches: 6. DNA for the CDR3: TGCGCCAGCAGCCCGCAACTAGCGGGGGGTAACAATGAGCAGTTCTTC. Translating it yields CASSPQLAGGNNEQFF.

V is TRBV5-4 and J is TRBJ2-6; TRBD1 aligns across 8 bases. The CDR3 contains 20 residues. The V segment lost 1 base and the J segment 2 bases; nucleotides outside the gene matches: 14. Germline V gene sequence: CDR1 SGHNT, CDR2 YYREEE (reference sequence). The DNA for the CDR3 is TGTGCCAGCAGCTTGTTTATAACCGGACAGGGTTTCCCTGGGGCCAACGTCCTGACTTTC. Translating gives CASSLFITGQGFPGANVLTF.

The rearrangement links TRBV10-2 to TRBJ2-7; D not certain. Germline CDR1 and CDR2: WSHSY and SAAADI. CDR3 length: 14 amino acids. V was trimmed by 4 bases and J by 2 bases, leaving 12 bases between them. Here the CDR3 reads CASSARQSPYEQYF. The CDR3 nucleotides are TGCGCCAGCAGTGCTCGCCAGTCCCCCTACGAGCAGTACTTC.

This rearrangement joins TRBV25-1 to TRBJ2-5, with 8 bases identical to TRBD2. V lost 7 bases to trimming and J lost 2 bases; unmatched junction nucleotides: 9. The CDR3 loop spans 15 amino acids. Germline CDR1 is MGHDK and CDR2 is SYGVNS. CDR3 bases: TGTGCCAGCACTGACCCAGGACTAGCTCAAGAGACCCAGTACTTC. Translated: CASTDPGLAQETQYF.

The table lists this clone with a count of one. The chain employs TRBV27 and TRBJ2-6; D is possibly TRBD2 (5 bases). CDR3 length equals 15 residues. Germline V gene data show CDR1 as MNHEY and CDR2 as SMNVEV (reference sequence). Trimming removed 1 base from V and 3 bases from J, with 7 bases in between. In DNA, the CDR3 is TGTGCCAGCAGTTTATACGGGAATGGGGCCAACGTCCTGACTTTC. It encodes CASSLYGNGANVLTF.

This chain joins TRBV11-2 and TRBJ2-7; 15 positions match TRBD2. CDR1 is SGHAT, CDR2 FQNNGV, per germline. V was pared by 4 bases and J by 4 bases, with 5 bases of the junction left unmatched. This CDR3 is 16 amino acids long. For the CDR3, the DNA is TGTGCCAGCAGCTCCGGGGGACTAGCGGGAGGATACGAGCAGTACTTC. The encoded protein is CASSSGGLAGGYEQYF.